This T cell receptor (beta chain) was captured in a study of control samples from healthy donors and cancer patients. Repertoires were generated with immunoSEQ multiplex PCR, while TCRdb's copy carries only in-frame clones and drops some. The sample has 90,000 to 100,000 clones, about 85% seen once. The ends were cut back, 4 bases at V and 5 bases at J, with 14 bases in the middle. CDR1 and CDR2 from the germline V gene are LGHDT and YNNKEL (reference sequence). The CDR3 spans 14 residues. Material for sequencing was blood. This receptor was taken from a woman in her 70s in good health. The V gene is TRBV3-1 (or the pseudogene TRBV3-2), the J gene TRBJ1-1; maybe TRBD1 (5 bases). The CDR3, as DNA: TGTGCCAGCAGCCCTCAGGGCGGTAGGACTGAAGCTTTCTTT. This codes for CASSPQGGRTEAFF.